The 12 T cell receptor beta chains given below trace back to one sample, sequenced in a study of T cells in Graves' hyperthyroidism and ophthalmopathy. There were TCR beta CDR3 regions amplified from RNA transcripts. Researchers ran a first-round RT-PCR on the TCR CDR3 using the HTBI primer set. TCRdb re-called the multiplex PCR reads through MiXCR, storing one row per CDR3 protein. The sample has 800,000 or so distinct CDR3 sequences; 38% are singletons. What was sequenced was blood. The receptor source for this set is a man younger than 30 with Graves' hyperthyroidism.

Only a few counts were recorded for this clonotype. The CDR3 is CASSPDTIYGYTF. The CDR3 region has the DNA TGTGCCAGCAGCCCTGACACGATCTATGGCTACACCTTC. The rearrangement links TRBV14 to TRBJ1-2; D call uncertain. V was trimmed by 4 bases and J by 4 bases, leaving 10 bases between them. This CDR3 has 13 amino acids. Looked up from germline, CDR1 is SGHDN and CDR2 is FVKESK.

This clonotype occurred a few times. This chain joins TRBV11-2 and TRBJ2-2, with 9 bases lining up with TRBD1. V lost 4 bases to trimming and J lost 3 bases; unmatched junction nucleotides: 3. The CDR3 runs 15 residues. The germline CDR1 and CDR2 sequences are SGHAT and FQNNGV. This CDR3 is CASSSWDRDTGELFF. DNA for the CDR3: TGTGCCAGCAGCTCCTGGGACAGGGACACCGGGGAGCTGTTTTTT.

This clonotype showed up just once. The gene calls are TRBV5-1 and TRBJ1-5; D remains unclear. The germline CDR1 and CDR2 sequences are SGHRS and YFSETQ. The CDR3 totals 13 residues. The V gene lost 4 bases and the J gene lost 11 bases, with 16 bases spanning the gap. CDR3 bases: TGCGCCAGCAGCGTGGACCAGCAAGAGACCCAGCATTTT. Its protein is CASSVDQQETQHF.

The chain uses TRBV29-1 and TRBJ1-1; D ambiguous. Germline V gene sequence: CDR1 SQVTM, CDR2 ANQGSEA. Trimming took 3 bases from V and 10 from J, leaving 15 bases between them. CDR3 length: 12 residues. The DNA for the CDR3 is TGCAGCGTTGAGGTCCCTCCCGGAGGAGCTTTCTTT. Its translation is CSVEVPPGGAFF. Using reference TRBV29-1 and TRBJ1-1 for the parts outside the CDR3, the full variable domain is SAVISQKPSRDICQRGTSLTIQCQVDSQVTMMFWYRQQPGQSLTLIATANQGSEATYESGFVIDKFPISRPNLTFSTLTVSNMSPEDSSIYLCSVEVPPGGAFFGQGTRLTVV.

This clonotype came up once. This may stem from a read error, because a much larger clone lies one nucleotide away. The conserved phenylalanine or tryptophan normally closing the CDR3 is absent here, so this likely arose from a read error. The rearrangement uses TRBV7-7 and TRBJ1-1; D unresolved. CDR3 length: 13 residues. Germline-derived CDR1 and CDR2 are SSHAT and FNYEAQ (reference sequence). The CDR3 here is CASSSPLPTEAFS. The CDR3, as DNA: TGTGCTAGCAGCTCCCCCCTCCCGACTGAAGCTTTCTCT.

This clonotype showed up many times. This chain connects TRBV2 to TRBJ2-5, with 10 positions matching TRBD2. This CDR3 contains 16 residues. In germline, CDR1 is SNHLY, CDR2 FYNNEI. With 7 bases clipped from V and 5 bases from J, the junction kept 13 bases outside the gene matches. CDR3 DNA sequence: TGTGCCAGCACCTCCCGACTAGCGGGTGAAAGGGAGACCCAGTACTTC. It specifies CASTSRLAGERETQYF.

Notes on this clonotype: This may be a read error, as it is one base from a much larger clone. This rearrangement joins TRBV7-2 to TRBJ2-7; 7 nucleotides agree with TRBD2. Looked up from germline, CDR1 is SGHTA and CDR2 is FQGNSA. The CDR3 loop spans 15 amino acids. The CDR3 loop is CDSSLAGGRMYEQYF. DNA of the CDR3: TGTGACAGCAGCTTAGCGGGCGGGAGAATGTACGAGCAGTACTTC.

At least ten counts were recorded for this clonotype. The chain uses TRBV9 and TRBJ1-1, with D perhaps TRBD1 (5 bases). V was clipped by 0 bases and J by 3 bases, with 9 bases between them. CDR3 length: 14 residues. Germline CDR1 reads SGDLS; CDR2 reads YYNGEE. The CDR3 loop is CASSVEGSDTEAFF. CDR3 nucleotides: TGTGCCAGCAGCGTAGAGGGGTCCGACACTGAAGCTTTCTTT.

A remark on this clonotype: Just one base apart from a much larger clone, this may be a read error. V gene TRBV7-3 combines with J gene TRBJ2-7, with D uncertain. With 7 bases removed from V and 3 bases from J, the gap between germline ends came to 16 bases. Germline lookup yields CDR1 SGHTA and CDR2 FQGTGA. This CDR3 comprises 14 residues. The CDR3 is CASIPDAADYEQYV. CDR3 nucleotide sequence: TGTGCCAGCATCCCGGACGCAGCAGACTACGAGCAGTACGTC.

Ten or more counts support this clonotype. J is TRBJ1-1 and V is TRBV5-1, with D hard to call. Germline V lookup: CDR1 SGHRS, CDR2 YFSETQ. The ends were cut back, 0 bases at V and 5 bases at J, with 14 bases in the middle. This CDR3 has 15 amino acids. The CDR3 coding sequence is TGCGCCAGCAGCTTGGAAGGGCAGACAACGACTGAAGCTTTCTTT. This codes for CASSLEGQTTTEAFF.

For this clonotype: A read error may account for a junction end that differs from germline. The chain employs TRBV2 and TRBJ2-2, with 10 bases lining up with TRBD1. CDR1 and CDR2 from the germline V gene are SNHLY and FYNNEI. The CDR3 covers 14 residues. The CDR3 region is CASSGGTGDRGAVF. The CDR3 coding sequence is TGTGCCAGCAGTGGGGGGACAGGGGACCGGGGAGCTGTTTTT.

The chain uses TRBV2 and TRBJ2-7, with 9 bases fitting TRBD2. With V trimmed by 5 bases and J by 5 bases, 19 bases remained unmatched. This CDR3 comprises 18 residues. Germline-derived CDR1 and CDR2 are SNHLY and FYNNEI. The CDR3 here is CASSPRELAGALGHEQYF. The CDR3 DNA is TGTGCCAGCAGTCCTAGGGAACTAGCGGGCGCGTTAGGCCACGAGCAGTACTTC.